The 24 T cell receptor beta chains presented below share a single source sample, sequenced in a study of blood T cell repertoires in COVID-19. The data were produced by immunoSEQ multiplex PCR, yet TCRdb's version contains in-frame clones alone and is incomplete. The sample holds 150,000 to 200,000 clones, 70% to 90% seen once. Material for sequencing was peripheral blood. The receptor set was obtained from a man aged 18 to 30 who had recovered from COVID-19.

V usage is TRBV28 and J usage is TRBJ2-2; D is perhaps TRBD2 (6 bases). CDR1 MDHEN and CDR2 SYDVKM come from the germline V gene. The V and J ends lost 2 bases and 2 bases respectively, with 12 bases between them. The CDR3 extends over 16 amino acids. The CDR3 DNA is TGTGCCAGCAGTTTAGAACGGGAGATTAACACCGGGGAGCTGTTTTTT. Translated: CASSLEREINTGELFF.

The chain links TRBV7-6 to TRBJ1-6; D is unresolved. The CDR3 sequence is 13 residues long. Germline values: CDR1 SGHVS, CDR2 FNYEAQ. Between the trimmed V and J ends, which lost 5 bases and 11 bases, there was a span of 13 bases. The DNA for the CDR3 is TGTGCCAGCAGCCCAAGCGATAGTACACCCCTCCACTTT. As protein: CASSPSDSTPLHF.

The chain has TRBV6-6 and TRBJ1-1; possibly TRBD1 for D (5 bases). V was shortened by 3 bases and J by 2 bases, with 13 bases between the two germline ends. Germline V CDR1 and CDR2: MNHNY, SVGAGI (reference sequence). The CDR3 extends over 15 amino acids. CDR3 coding DNA: TGTGCCAGCAGTTATTCGGAAAGGGGCAACACTGAAGCTTTCTTT. This translates into CASSYSERGNTEAFF.

CDR3 region: CAIGQNAEQFF. As DNA, the CDR3 is TGTGCCATCGGCCAAAATGCTGAGCAGTTCTTC. This chain connects TRBV10-3 to TRBJ2-1, with unresolved D. Trimming removed 8 bases from V and 9 bases from J, with 11 bases in between. CDR1 is ENHRY, CDR2 SYGVKD, per germline. The CDR3 consists of 11 residues.

The chain combines TRBV24-1 with TRBJ2-1; 11 nucleotides agree with TRBD2. J was trimmed by 2 bases and V by 5 bases; bases with no gene match: 4. The CDR3 length is 16 residues. Germline V gene sequence: CDR1 KGHDR, CDR2 SFDVKD. CDR3 nucleotides: TGTGCCACCAGTGGACGACTAGCGGGGCCCTACAATGAGCAGTTCTTC. Translating it yields CATSGRLAGPYNEQFF.

This clone was picked up a small number of times. The gene calls are TRBV2 and TRBJ1-1, with TRBD1 as a possible D gene (6 bases). This CDR3 has 14 residues. The ends were cut back, 6 bases at V and 7 bases at J, with 18 bases in the middle. From germline, CDR1 is SNHLY and CDR2 FYNNEI. CDR3 sequence reads: CASSAPTDRSEAFF. The CDR3 region has the DNA TGTGCCAGCAGCGCCCCAACCGACAGGAGTGAAGCTTTCTTT. The whole variable domain, remainder taken from reference TRBV2 and TRBJ1-1, is EPEVTQTPSHQVTQMGQEVILRCVPISNHLYFYWYRQILGQKVEFLVSFYNNEISEKSEIFDDQFSVERPDGSNFTLKIRSTKLEDSAMYFCASSAPTDRSEAFFGQGTRLTVV.

The gene calls are TRBV7-2 and TRBJ2-3; maybe TRBD2 (6 bases). CDR3 size: 14 residues. The V gene lost 4 bases and the J gene lost 5 bases, with 13 bases spanning the gap. CDR1 is SGHTA and CDR2 is FQGNSA in the germline V gene. Written as DNA, the CDR3 is TGTGCCAGCAGCTCCGGGGGAGCCGGAGATACGCAGTATTTT. The encoded protein is CASSSGGAGDTQYF.

The chain employs TRBV4-1 and TRBJ2-6, with 9 bases matching TRBD1. Per germline, CDR1 MGHRA and CDR2 YSYEKL. V lost 1 base, J lost 1 base, and 8 bases stayed unmatched. The CDR3 has 19 amino acids. The CDR3 loop is CASSQVRTGVVSGANVLTF. CDR3 bases: TGCGCCAGCAGCCAAGTAAGGACAGGGGTCGTATCTGGGGCCAACGTCCTGACTTTC.

J is TRBJ2-5 and V is TRBV28; 7 bases align to TRBD2. The CDR3 runs 15 residues. Losses at the gene ends were 5 bases for V and 4 bases for J; bases not matched to a gene: 10. Germline V gene lookup returns CDR1 MDHEN and CDR2 SYDVKM. CDR3 bases: TGTGCCAGCAGTCCCATTGCGGGAGAGGGAGAGACCCAGTACTTC. Residues: CASSPIAGEGETQYF.

The chain has TRBV27 and TRBJ2-5; possibly TRBD2 for D (6 bases). CDR3 length: 14 amino acids. Germline CDR1 and CDR2: MNHEY and SMNVEV (reference sequence). V was cut by 6 bases and J by 5 bases, with 16 bases left in between. In DNA, the CDR3 is TGTGCCAGCAGGGGCGGGGCGGCGGGGGAGACCCAGTACTTC. Translated: CASRGGAAGETQYF.

The genes are TRBV28 and TRBJ1-4, with D hard to call. CDR1 is MDHEN and CDR2 is SYDVKM in the germline V gene. V dropped 0 bases and J dropped 6 bases, with 8 bases sitting between them. This CDR3 contains 14 residues. The CDR3 DNA follows: TGTGCCAGCAGTTTATGGCAGGAGGATGAAAAACTGTTTTTT. This codes for CASSLWQEDEKLFF.

This clone was detected only once. This rearrangement joins TRBV4-1 to TRBJ2-7, with D tentatively TRBD1 (5 bases). This CDR3 is built from 16 residues. Germline assignment: CDR1 MGHRA and CDR2 YSYEKL. V lost 3 bases and J 2 bases, leaving 17 bases between the germline ends. In DNA, the CDR3 is TGCGCCAGCAGCCAGTCGACAGCGTTAACCACCTACGAGCAGTACTTC. Its translation: CASSQSTALTTYEQYF.

The V gene is TRBV6-2 or TRBV6-3, the J gene TRBJ2-5; 11 nucleotides line up with TRBD2. Germline trimming cut 0 bases from V and 4 bases from J; bases unmatched to any gene: 7. Germline loops: CDR1 MNHEY, CDR2 SVGEGT. CDR3 size: 17 residues. The CDR3 nucleotides read TGTGCCAGCAGTTACTCGTGGCTAGCGGGAGGATCAGAGACCCAGTACTTC. As protein: CASSYSWLAGGSETQYF.

As regards this clone: At the DNA level, this CDR3 is encoded by other sequences in the same sample as well. The chain combines TRBV9 with TRBJ2-7; no clear D. V was shortened by 0 bases and J by 0 bases, with 7 bases between the two germline ends. The CDR3 is 14 amino acids. The germline CDR1 and CDR2 sequences are SGDLS and YYNGEE. The CDR3 region has the DNA TGTGCCAGCAGCGTAGTTGGCAGCTCCTACGAGCAGTACTTC. The encoded protein is CASSVVGSSYEQYF. The variable domain in full, completed from reference TRBV9 and TRBJ2-7, reads DSGVTQTPKHLITATGQRVTLRCSPRSGDLSVYWYQQSLDQGLQFLIQYYNGEERAKGNILERFSAQQFPDLHSELNLSSLELGDSALYFCASSVVGSSYEQYFGPGTRLTVT.

J is TRBJ1-2 and V is TRBV19, with 7 bases identical to TRBD1. Losses at the gene ends were 3 bases for V and 7 bases for J; bases not matched to a gene: 8. CDR3 length: 14 amino acids. CDR1 and CDR2 from the germline V gene are LNHDA and SQIVND (reference sequence). The CDR3 bases are TGTGCCAGTAGTATCGGGGCAGGGGGGTCTGGCTACACCTTC. Translation: CASSIGAGGSGYTF.

V usage is TRBV9 and J usage is TRBJ1-2; 11 bases are a match to TRBD1. CDR1 SGDLS and CDR2 YYNGEE come from the germline V gene. The trim removed 0 bases at V and 8 bases at J, leaving 6 bases unmatched. There are 15 residues in the CDR3. In DNA form, the CDR3 reads TGTGCCAGCAGCGTAGGGGGACAGGGGGTGAAAGGCTACACCTTC. Translation: CASSVGGQGVKGYTF. Full variable domain (rest looked up from reference TRBV9 and TRBJ1-2): DSGVTQTPKHLITATGQRVTLRCSPRSGDLSVYWYQQSLDQGLQFLIQYYNGEERAKGNILERFSAQQFPDLHSELNLSSLELGDSALYFCASSVGGQGVKGYTFGSGTRLTVV.

The gene calls are TRBV4-3 and TRBJ2-1, with D perhaps TRBD2 (6 bases). There are 16 residues in the CDR3. The V gene lost 0 bases and the J gene lost 4 bases, with 13 bases spanning the gap. Germline values: CDR1 LGHNA, CDR2 YSLEER. CDR3 DNA: TGCGCCAGCAGCCAAGATCCACGGAGGGGTTACAATGAGCAGTTCTTC. Translating gives CASSQDPRRGYNEQFF.

V and J are TRBV6-4 and TRBJ2-2; TRBD2 aligns across 9 bases. This CDR3 has 16 amino acids. CDR1 and CDR2 from the germline V gene are MRHNA and SNTAGT. The V segment lost 8 bases and the J segment 0 bases; nucleotides outside the gene matches: 7. CDR3 protein: CASLHPSGANTGELFF. CDR3 nucleotide sequence: TGTGCCAGCCTCCACCCTAGCGGGGCGAACACCGGGGAGCTGTTTTTT.

The V gene is TRBV5-1, the J gene TRBJ1-4, with 7 bases matching TRBD1. The CDR3 runs to 17 residues. The germline CDR1 and CDR2 sequences are SGHRS and YFSETQ. With V trimmed by 0 bases and J by 0 bases, 5 bases remained unmatched. Here the CDR3 reads CASSLVGGRATNEKLFF. As DNA, the CDR3 is TGCGCCAGCAGCTTGGTAGGGGGCCGGGCAACTAATGAAAAACTGTTTTTT. Using reference TRBV5-1 and TRBJ1-4 for the parts outside the CDR3, the full variable domain is KAGVTQTPRYLIKTRGQQVTLSCSPISGHRSVSWYQQTPGQGLQFLFEYFSETQRNKGNFPGRFSGRQFSNSRSEMNVSTLELGDSALYLCASSLVGGRATNEKLFFGSGTQLSVL.

The chain couples TRBV27 to TRBJ2-1, with TRBD1 matching over 8 bases. Trimming at V came to 7 bases and at J to 3 bases, leaving 8 bases not matched to a gene. This CDR3 is 15 amino acids long. Germline lookup yields CDR1 MNHEY and CDR2 SMNVEV (reference sequence). The CDR3 DNA reads TGTGCCAGCAAGGAGCAGGGGGCGGGCTACAATGAGCAGTTCTTC. Amino acid sequence: CASKEQGAGYNEQFF.

This rearrangement joins TRBV15 to TRBJ2-2; TRBD2 agrees at 7 bases. Germline CDR1 LNHNV, CDR2 YYDKDF (reference sequence). V trimming: 5 bases; J trimming: 8 bases; junction bases outside the gene matches: 8. The CDR3 runs 14 residues. The CDR3 loop is CATSGGGLVGELFF. The CDR3, as DNA: TGTGCCACCAGCGGCGGGGGATTGGTTGGGGAGCTGTTTTTT.

This clone has only one observation. The chain is built from TRBV7-2 and TRBJ2-5; 12 positions agree with TRBD2. CDR1 is SGHTA and CDR2 is FQGNSA in the germline V gene. The length of the CDR3 is 15 residues. V dropped 5 bases and J dropped 4; count of bases not matched to a gene: 5. Here the CDR3 DNA reads TGTGCCAGCAGCCAGGGACTAGCGGGCGCAGAGACCCAGTACTTC. The encoded protein is CASSQGLAGAETQYF. The variable domain in full, completed from reference TRBV7-2 and TRBJ2-5, reads GAGVSQSPSNKVTEKGKDVELRCDPISGHTALYWYRQSLGQGLEFLIYFQGNSAPDKSGLPSDRFSAERTGGSVSTLTIQRTQQEDSAVYLCASSQGLAGAETQYFGPGTRLLVL.

The chain joins TRBV24-1 to TRBJ2-2; a possible D gene is TRBD1 (6 bases). Trimming shortened V by 1 base and J by 11 bases, and 10 bases separated the two germline ends. The CDR3 sequence is 13 residues long. Germline values: CDR1 KGHDR, CDR2 SFDVKD. In DNA, the CDR3 is TGTGCCACCAGTGATTTTATACAGGGTGAGCTGTTTTTT. The encoded protein is CATSDFIQGELFF.

V gene TRBV3-1 (or the pseudogene TRBV3-2) combines with J gene TRBJ1-1; no firm D call. The V and J ends lost 4 bases and 12 bases respectively, with 15 bases between them. The CDR3 has 12 residues. Germline V gene lookup returns CDR1 LGHDT and CDR2 YNNKEL (reference sequence). This chain's CDR3 is CASSPEQRITFF. The CDR3 region has the DNA TGTGCCAGCAGCCCAGAGCAGAGGATAACTTTCTTT.